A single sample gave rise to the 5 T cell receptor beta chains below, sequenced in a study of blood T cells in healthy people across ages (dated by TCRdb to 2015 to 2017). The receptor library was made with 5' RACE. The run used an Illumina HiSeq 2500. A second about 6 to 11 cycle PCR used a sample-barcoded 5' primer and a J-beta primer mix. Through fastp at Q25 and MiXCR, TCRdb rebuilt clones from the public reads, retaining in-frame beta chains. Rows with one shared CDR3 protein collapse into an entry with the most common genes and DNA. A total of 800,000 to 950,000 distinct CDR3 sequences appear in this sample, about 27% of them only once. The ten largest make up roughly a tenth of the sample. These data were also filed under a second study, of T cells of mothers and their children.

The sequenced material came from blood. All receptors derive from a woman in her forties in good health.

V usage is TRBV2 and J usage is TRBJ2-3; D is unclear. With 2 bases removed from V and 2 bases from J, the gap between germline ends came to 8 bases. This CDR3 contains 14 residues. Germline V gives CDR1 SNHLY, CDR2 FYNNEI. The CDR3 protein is CASSEQRPTDTQYF. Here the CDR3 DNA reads TGTGCCAGCAGTGAACAGCGACCCACAGATACGCAGTATTTT.

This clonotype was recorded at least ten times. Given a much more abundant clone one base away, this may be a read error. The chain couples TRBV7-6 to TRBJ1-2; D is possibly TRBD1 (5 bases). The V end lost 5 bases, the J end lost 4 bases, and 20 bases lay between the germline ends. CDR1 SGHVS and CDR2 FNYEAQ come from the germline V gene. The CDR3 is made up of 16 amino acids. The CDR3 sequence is CASSPRPQARCYGYTF. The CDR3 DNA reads TGTGCCAGCAGCCCGCGACCACAGGCCCGCTGCTATGGCTACACCTTC.

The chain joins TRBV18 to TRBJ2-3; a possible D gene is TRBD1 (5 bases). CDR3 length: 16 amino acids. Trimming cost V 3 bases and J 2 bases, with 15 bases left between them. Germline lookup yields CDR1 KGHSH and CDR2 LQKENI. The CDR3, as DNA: TGTGCCAGCTCACCTGTCCAGGGTTCGATCACAGATACGCAGTATTTT. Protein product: CASSPVQGSITDTQYF.

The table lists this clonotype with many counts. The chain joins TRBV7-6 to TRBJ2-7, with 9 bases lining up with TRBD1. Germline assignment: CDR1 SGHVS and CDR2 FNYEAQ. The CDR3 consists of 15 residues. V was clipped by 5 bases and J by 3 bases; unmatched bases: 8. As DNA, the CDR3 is TGTGCCAGCAGCAACCTCGGGACAGGGCTCTACGAGCAGTACTTC. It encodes CASSNLGTGLYEQYF.

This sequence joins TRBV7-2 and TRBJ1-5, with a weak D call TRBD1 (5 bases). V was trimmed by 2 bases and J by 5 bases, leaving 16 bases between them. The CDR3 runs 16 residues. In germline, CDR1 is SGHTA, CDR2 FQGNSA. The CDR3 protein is CASSLSGGLTYQPQHF. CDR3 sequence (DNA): TGTGCCAGCAGCTTAAGCGGGGGACTGACTTATCAGCCCCAGCATTTT.